Presented here are 3 T cell receptor beta chains from one specimen sequenced in a study of cytomegalovirus exposure and HLA in healthy donors. The primer mix had 60 Vbeta and 13 Jbeta primers. Method: immunoSEQ multiplex PCR; TCRdb's copy keeps in-frame clones and lacks some. The sample records some 150,000 clones, about 64% being singletons. Sequenced input: PBMCs. The origin of the receptors is a woman in her sixties or seventies in good health and CMV-seropositive.

CDR3 loop: CASISGGQPQHF. CDR3 nucleotide sequence: TGTGCCAGCATTTCGGGGGGACAGCCCCAGCATTTT. The chain uses TRBV28 and TRBJ1-5; D perhaps matches TRBD1 (5 bases). V was trimmed by 7 bases and J by 7 bases, leaving 11 bases between them. The CDR3 loop spans 12 amino acids. Germline V gene lookup returns CDR1 MDHEN and CDR2 SYDVKM.

This chain joins TRBV4-2 and TRBJ2-1; perhaps TRBD1 as D (5 bases). This CDR3 has 15 amino acids. V gave up 5 bases and J gave up 0 bases, with 11 bases separating them. CDR1 and CDR2 (germline): LGHNA, YNFKEQ. The CDR3 nucleotides are TGTGCCAGCAGCGAGACAGAGAGCTCCTACAATGAGCAGTTCTTC. As protein: CASSETESSYNEQFF.

The chain carries TRBV27 and TRBJ2-7; D call uncertain. The CDR3 consists of 16 residues. Germline V gives CDR1 MNHEY, CDR2 SMNVEV (reference sequence). V lost 5 bases and J lost 0, with 17 bases in between. As DNA, the CDR3 is TGTGCCAGCAGTCCAACTACCCACTCCCCCTCCTACGAGCAGTACTTC. It codes for CASSPTTHSPSYEQYF.